A single sample is the source of the 28 T cell receptor beta chains below, sequenced in a study of identical twins. TCRdb re-analysed the 5' RACE reads in MiXCR, keeping a single row per CDR3 protein. The table has around 220,000 distinct CDR3 sequences, around 15% seen once. Source material: memory (CD45RO+) T cells sorted from blood. The receptors here all came from a woman younger than 35 in good health.

This chain uses TRBV19 with TRBJ1-2; D not resolved. V shed 5 bases and J shed 8 bases, with 6 bases lying between them. The CDR3 extends over 10 amino acids. CDR1 is LNHDA and CDR2 is SQIVND in the germline V gene (reference sequence). For the CDR3, the DNA is TGTGCCAGTAGTGGATCAGGCTACACCTTC. It translates to CASSGSGYTF.

The chain carries TRBV7-3 and TRBJ2-1; TRBD2 agrees at 9 bases. The J segment lost 7 bases and the V segment lost 5 bases, leaving 9 bases of the junction unmatched. The length of the CDR3 is 15 residues. Germline CDR1 and CDR2: SGHTA and FQGTGA. CDR3 DNA sequence: TGTGCCAGCAGCCCTGGGGGAGCGGGGGGTAATGAGCAGTTCTTC. It is translated as CASSPGGAGGNEQFF.

V is TRBV7-7 and J is TRBJ2-5; D possibly corresponds to TRBD2 (6 bases). The V gene's germline CDR1 is SSHAT and CDR2 FNYEAQ (reference sequence). The CDR3 loop spans 14 amino acids. This CDR3 is CGSSLDGGTEAQYF. CDR3 DNA sequence: TGTGGTAGCAGCTTAGATGGGGGGACGGAGGCCCAGTACTTC.

This clonotype was counted many times. V gene TRBV15 combines with J gene TRBJ2-3, with a weak D call TRBD2 (6 bases). The germline gives CDR1 LNHNV, CDR2 YYDKDF (reference sequence). The ends were cut back, 7 bases at V and 4 bases at J, with 18 bases in the middle. The CDR3 is made up of 15 amino acids. The CDR3 DNA is TGTGCCACCAAGATAGCGGCGACGGGAGCAGATACGCAGTATTTT. It translates to CATKIAATGADTQYF.

Many counts were recorded for this clonotype. The CDR3 DNA reads as TGTGCCAGCTCAGCGGGCCAGAGCGAGCAGTACTTC. Amino acid sequence: CASSAGQSEQYF. V is TRBV27 and J is TRBJ2-7, with D maybe TRBD2 (6 bases). Germline CDR1 is MNHEY and CDR2 is SMNVEV (reference sequence). This CDR3 region has 12 residues. Trimming cost V 8 bases and J 6 bases, with 14 bases left between them.

This clonotype has only a few counts. The chain recombines TRBV12-3 or TRBV12-4 with TRBJ2-1; TRBD2 aligns across 13 bases. This CDR3 comprises 15 residues. Trimming at V came to 6 bases and at J to 7 bases, leaving 6 bases not matched to a gene. This chain's CDR3 is CASSQTSGGSNEQFF. CDR3 DNA: TGTGCCAGCAGCCAGACTAGCGGGGGGAGTAATGAGCAGTTCTTC.

CDR3 amino acids: CASSNRENTEAFF. CDR3 nucleotides: TGTGCCAGCAGTAACAGGGAGAACACTGAAGCTTTCTTT. The rearrangement joins TRBV2 to TRBJ1-1, with D perhaps TRBD1 (6 bases). Trimming took 5 bases from V and 1 from J, leaving 8 bases between them. Germline V gene lookup returns CDR1 SNHLY and CDR2 FYNNEI. The CDR3 has 13 amino acids.

The V call is TRBV7-9, the J call TRBJ1-1, with TRBD1 identical over 7 bases. From germline, CDR1 is SEHNR and CDR2 FQNEAQ (reference sequence). The ends lost 2 bases at V and 4 bases at J; junction bases unmatched: 10. The CDR3 has 16 residues. The chain's CDR3 is CASSLRQGKLGTEAFF. The CDR3 nucleotides read TGTGCCAGCAGCTTACGACAGGGCAAATTGGGCACTGAAGCTTTCTTT.

The J gene is TRBJ2-7, the V gene TRBV7-2, with 9 bases matching TRBD2. Trimming at V came to 6 bases and at J to 4 bases, leaving 7 bases not matched to a gene. The CDR3 runs to 14 residues. Germline values: CDR1 SGHTA, CDR2 FQGNSA. The CDR3 region has the DNA TGTGCCAGCAGTTGGGGACTAGCAGTTTACGAGCAGTACTTC. Its protein product is CASSWGLAVYEQYF.

Ten or more counts support this clonotype. The chain carries TRBV12-3 or TRBV12-4 and TRBJ2-1; no firm D call. V lost 5 bases to trimming and J lost 9 bases, with 11 bases between them. This CDR3 is 12 amino acids long. CDR3 bases: TGTGCCAGCAGTCCGCATTTAGGTGAGCAGTTCTTC. This sequence encodes CASSPHLGEQFF.

This chain uses TRBV4-3 with TRBJ2-1; D is possibly TRBD2 (6 bases). The CDR3 contains 15 residues. V was trimmed by 5 bases and J by 5 bases, leaving 16 bases between them. Germline V gene sequence: CDR1 LGHNA, CDR2 YSLEER. In nucleotides, the CDR3 is TGCGCCAGCAGCTATGACGGCGGGAAGAACAATGAGCAGTTCTTC. Protein sequence: CASSYDGGKNNEQFF.

In this sample, this clonotype turned up a few times. The rearrangement joins TRBV7-3 to TRBJ2-2; TRBD2 matches 10 bases. V shed 1 base, J shed 5 bases, and the junction held 4 bases outside the gene matches. The CDR3 is 16 amino acids. CDR1 is SGHTA and CDR2 is FQGTGA in the germline V gene. Here the CDR3 DNA reads TGTGCCAGCAGCTTAAATAGCGGGGGGATGACCGGGGAGCTGTTTTTT. Protein product: CASSLNSGGMTGELFF. Using reference TRBV7-3 and TRBJ2-2 for the parts outside the CDR3, the full variable domain is GAGVSQTPSNKVTEKGKYVELRCDPISGHTALYWYRQSLGQGPEFLIYFQGTGAADDSGLPNDRFFAVRPEGSVSTLKIQRTERGDSAVYLCASSLNSGGMTGELFFGEGSRLTVL.

This clonotype was detected ten times or more. J is TRBJ1-3 and V is TRBV7-6, with a possible D match to TRBD1 (6 bases). From germline, CDR1 is SGHVS and CDR2 FNYEAQ. V was shortened by 5 bases and J by 5 bases, with 16 bases between the two germline ends. This CDR3 spans 15 amino acids. CDR3 protein: CASSANRAWRNTIYF. The CDR3 coding sequence is TGTGCCAGCAGCGCTAACAGGGCCTGGAGAAACACCATATATTTT. The full variable domain, in which reference TRBV7-6 and TRBJ1-3 provide the parts outside the CDR3, is GAGVSQSPRYKVTKRGQDVALRCDPISGHVSLYWYRQALGQGPEFLTYFNYEAQQDKSGLPNDRFSAERPEGSISTLTIQRTEQRDSAMYRCASSANRAWRNTIYFGEGSWLTVV.

This chain joins TRBV6-2 or TRBV6-3 and TRBJ1-5; 10 positions match TRBD1. The junction had 6 bases not matched to a gene; V was cut back by 0 bases and J by 7 bases. This CDR3 region has 16 residues. The germline V gene encodes CDR1 MNHEY and CDR2 SVGEGT. CDR3 loop: CASSYSRDRGWQPQHF. The CDR3 DNA sequence: TGTGCCAGCAGTTACTCGCGGGACAGGGGATGGCAGCCCCAGCATTTT.

This clonotype was counted only a few times. This chain links TRBV7-9 with TRBJ2-5; possibly TRBD1 or TRBD2 for D (5 bases each). This CDR3 comprises 14 residues. Trimming removed 6 bases from V and 5 bases from J, with 16 bases in between. Germline CDR1 and CDR2: SEHNR and FQNEAQ (reference sequence). The CDR3 loop is CASSTQGGGETQYF. CDR3 DNA sequence: TGTGCCAGCAGTACTCAGGGCGGCGGGGAGACCCAGTACTTC.

This chain links TRBV18 with TRBJ2-1, with 7 nucleotides matching TRBD2. The V gene end was trimmed by 3 bases and the J gene end by 4 bases; junction bases not matched to a gene: 6. The CDR3 is 15 amino acids. Looked up from germline, CDR1 is KGHSH and CDR2 is LQKENI. As DNA, the CDR3 is TGTGCCAGCTCACCCGCTGCGGGAGTATACAATGAGCAGTTCTTC. It codes for CASSPAAGVYNEQFF. Full variable domain (rest looked up from reference TRBV18 and TRBJ2-1): NAGVMQNPRHLVRRRGQEARLRCSPMKGHSHVYWYRQLPEEGLKFMVYLQKENIIDESGMPKERFSAEFPKEGPSILRIQQVVRGDSAAYFCASSPAAGVYNEQFFGPGTRLTVL.

The chain is built from TRBV12-3 or TRBV12-4 and TRBJ1-6; D not certain. This CDR3 spans 14 amino acids. Trimming cost V 2 bases and J 10 bases, with 12 bases left between them. The CDR3 DNA follows: TGTGCCAGCAGTTTAACGGCCGGAGGGTCACCCCTCCACTTT. Translation: CASSLTAGGSPLHF.

The sample holds a few counts of this clonotype. The chain carries TRBV9 and TRBJ2-5, with D unresolved. Germline values: CDR1 SGDLS, CDR2 YYNGEE. Trimming shortened V by 2 bases and J by 0 bases, and 8 bases separated the two germline ends. This CDR3 spans 14 amino acids. The CDR3 loop reads CASSVDMDQETQYF. The CDR3 coding sequence is TGTGCCAGCAGCGTGGATATGGACCAAGAGACCCAGTACTTC.

CDR3 nucleotide sequence: TGTGCCAGCAGCGAGGACAGATTCTCCTACGAGCAGTACTTC. Translated, it gives CASSEDRFSYEQYF. The chain has TRBV7-2 and TRBJ2-7, with D possibly being TRBD1 (6 bases). CDR3 size: 14 residues. CDR1 and CDR2 from the germline V gene are SGHTA and FQGNSA. V was cut by 5 bases and J by 0 bases, with 11 bases left in between. Complete variable domain (other parts from reference TRBV7-2 and TRBJ2-7): GAGVSQSPSNKVTEKGKDVELRCDPISGHTALYWYRQSLGQGLEFLIYFQGNSAPDKSGLPSDRFSAERTGGSVSTLTIQRTQQEDSAVYLCASSEDRFSYEQYFGPGTRLTVT.

The V call is TRBV6-2 or TRBV6-3, the J call TRBJ2-1, with D uncertain. Germline lookup yields CDR1 MNHEY and CDR2 SVGEGT. Trimming removed 2 bases from V and 1 base from J, with 6 bases in between. The CDR3 consists of 14 residues. The CDR3 here is CASSYASSYNEQFF. The CDR3, as DNA: TGTGCCAGCAGTTACGCTAGTTCCTACAATGAGCAGTTCTTC.

The rearrangement uses TRBV12-3 or TRBV12-4 and TRBJ2-5; D gene uncertain. The CDR3 extends over 11 amino acids. The ends were cut back, 4 bases at V and 4 bases at J, with 4 bases in the middle. The CDR3 sequence: CASSSVETQYF. The CDR3 DNA reads as TGTGCCAGCAGTTCGGTAGAGACCCAGTACTTC.

This clonotype has only a few counts. The gene calls are TRBV5-1 and TRBJ2-7; 11 bases are a match to TRBD2. Trimming removed 4 bases from V and 2 bases from J; junction bases left unmatched: 5. Germline CDR1 reads SGHRS; CDR2 reads YFSETQ. This CDR3 region has 15 residues. Written as DNA, the CDR3 is TGCGCCAGCAGCCCGTCGACTAGCGGGACCTACGAGCAGTACTTC. It is translated as CASSPSTSGTYEQYF. The variable domain in full, completed from reference TRBV5-1 and TRBJ2-7, reads KAGVTQTPRYLIKTRGQQVTLSCSPISGHRSVSWYQQTPGQGLQFLFEYFSETQRNKGNFPGRFSGRQFSNSRSEMNVSTLELGDSALYLCASSPSTSGTYEQYFGPGTRLTVT.

The chain uses TRBV3-1 and TRBJ2-7; D possibly corresponds to TRBD1 (6 bases). Trimming pared 5 bases from V and 2 bases from J, leaving 10 bases between. The CDR3 has 13 amino acids. Germline V gene sequence: CDR1 LGHDT, CDR2 YNNKEL (reference sequence). This CDR3 is CASSTRQAYEQYF. The CDR3 DNA reads TGTGCCAGCAGCACCCGACAGGCCTACGAGCAGTACTTC.

This clonotype was observed a few times. The chain employs TRBV11-3 and TRBJ2-1; TRBD2 is a possible D gene (5 bases). With 6 bases removed from V and 9 bases from J, the gap between germline ends came to 12 bases. CDR3 size: 12 residues. The germline gives CDR1 SGHNT, CDR2 YENEEA. The CDR3 sequence: CASSSGRGEQFF. CDR3 nucleotide sequence: TGTGCCAGCAGTTCCGGTCGGGGTGAGCAGTTCTTC.

This clonotype appeared a few times. The V and J genes are TRBV30 and TRBJ2-2; 9 bases are a match to TRBD2. V shed 3 bases, J shed 1 base, and the junction held 0 bases outside the gene matches. The CDR3 totals 14 residues. Per the germline V gene, CDR1 is GTSNPN and CDR2 is SVGIG (reference sequence). CDR3 loop: CAWRTSGNTGELFF. The CDR3 nucleotides are TGTGCCTGGAGGACTAGCGGGAACACCGGGGAGCTGTTTTTT.

The chain is built from TRBV6-4 and TRBJ2-7; tentative D call: TRBD2 (6 bases). V was clipped by 3 bases and J by 7 bases, with 13 bases between them. The CDR3 consists of 13 residues. CDR1 and CDR2 (germline): MRHNA, SNTAGT. DNA for the CDR3: TGTGCCAGCAGTGAATCGCCCGGGACTGAGCAGTACTTC. This encodes CASSESPGTEQYF.

This clonotype was recorded a few times. J is TRBJ2-1 and V is TRBV20-1, with 11 bases identical to TRBD2. Germline V lookup: CDR1 DFQATT, CDR2 SNEGSKA (reference sequence). CDR3 length: 15 residues. V was pared by 0 bases and J by 10 bases, with 8 bases of the junction left unmatched. The CDR3 bases are TGCAGTGCTAGAGATTCACGGCTAGCGGGAGGCGAGCAGTTCTTC. It encodes CSARDSRLAGGEQFF.

On this clonotype: A read error may account for a junction end that differs from germline. The rearrangement links TRBV7-2 to TRBJ1-2, with unresolved D. The CDR3 covers 14 residues. Germline values: CDR1 SGHTA, CDR2 FQGNSA. The CDR3: CASSLGSGIGGYTF. The CDR3, as DNA: TGTGCTAGCAGCTTAGGGTCAGGAATTGGTGGCTACACCTTC.